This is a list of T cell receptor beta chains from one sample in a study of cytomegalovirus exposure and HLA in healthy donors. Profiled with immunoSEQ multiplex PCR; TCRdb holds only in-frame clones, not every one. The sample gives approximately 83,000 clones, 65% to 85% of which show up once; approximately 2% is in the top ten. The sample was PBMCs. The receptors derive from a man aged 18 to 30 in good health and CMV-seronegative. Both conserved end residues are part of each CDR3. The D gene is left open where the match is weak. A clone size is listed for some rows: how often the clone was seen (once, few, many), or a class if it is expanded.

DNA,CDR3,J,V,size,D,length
TGTGCCAGCAGCCGCGGGGCTAGCGGGGGGGTAGATACGCAGTATTTT,CASSRGASGGVDTQYF,TRBJ2-3,TRBV4-2,NA,TRBD2,16
TGCGCCAGCAGCTTGGCCAGAGGGGGACTAGTAGTGGCTACAGATACGCAGTATTTT,CASSLARGGLVVATDTQYF,TRBJ2-3,TRBV5-1,NA,TRBD2,19
TGTGCCAGCAGTTACTCGGAGAAGAAACAGTACTTC,CASSYSEKKQYF,TRBJ2-7,TRBV6-7,once,NA,12
TGTGCCAGCTCACCATCGGGGACAGGGCTTAATTCACCCCTCCACTTT,CASSPSGTGLNSPLHF,TRBJ1-6,TRBV18,once,TRBD1,16
TGTGCCAGCAGGATGAGGGGTAGCGGGGTTGAGACCCAGTACTTC,CASRMRGSGVETQYF,TRBJ2-5,TRBV25-1,NA,TRBD2,15
TGCGCCAGCAGCTTGCGACGAGGCAACACCGGGGAGCTGTTTTTT,CASSLRRGNTGELFF,TRBJ2-2,TRBV5-1,NA,NA,15
TGTGCCAGCTCACCAGTAGCGGGGAGCACAGATACGCAGTATTTT,CASSPVAGSTDTQYF,TRBJ2-3,TRBV18,NA,TRBD2,15
TGCGCCAGCAGCCTTCTTGGGGAGCGGGGAGCGTACGAGCAGTACTTC,CASSLLGERGAYEQYF,TRBJ2-7,TRBV5-1,once,TRBD2,16
TGTGCCAGCGGCCGACAGGGGTTTGCTAGCTACACCTTC,CASGRQGFASYTF,TRBJ1-2,TRBV7-9,NA,TRBD1,13
TGTGCCAGCAGCTCACGAGGTTGGACAGACGCCGAGTACTTC,CASSSRGWTDAEYF,TRBJ2-7,TRBV5-8,NA,NA,14
TGTGCCAGCAGCTTGGGACAGGGCTATGGCTACACCTTC,CASSLGQGYGYTF,TRBJ1-2,TRBV13,NA,TRBD1,13
TGTGCCAGCAGTGTCCAAATGACAGCACCTTATGGCTACACCTTC,CASSVQMTAPYGYTF,TRBJ1-2,TRBV2,NA,NA,15
TGTGCCAGCAGCTTATACGGGGGTGAGCAGTTCTTC,CASSLYGGEQFF,TRBJ2-1,TRBV5-8,once,NA,12
TGTGCCTCCCGAGGCGGGACAGGGGACACCGGGGAGCTGTTTTTT,CASRGGTGDTGELFF,TRBJ2-2,TRBV6-6,NA,TRBD1,15
TGTGCCAGCAGCGTAGGCGGGGGCAGATTCTCCTACGAGCAGTACTTC,CASSVGGGRFSYEQYF,TRBJ2-7,TRBV9,NA,NA,16
TGTGCCAGCAGTGAAGGGGCTTCTAGCACAGATACGCAGTATTTT,CASSEGASSTDTQYF,TRBJ2-3,TRBV6-4,NA,NA,15
TGTGCCAGCAGCATTGAGGGGAACACTGAAGCTTTCTTT,CASSIEGNTEAFF,TRBJ1-1,TRBV6-5,NA,NA,13
TGTGCCATCAGTGACCCGGACAGTCTCACCTCGAATCAGCCCCAGCATTTT,CAISDPDSLTSNQPQHF,TRBJ1-5,TRBV10-3,NA,NA,17
TGCGCCAGCAGTGAGTCAGCCGAGCAGTACTTC,CASSESAEQYF,TRBJ2-7,TRBV10-2,NA,NA,11
TGTGCCAGCAGCTTACTTACTAGCGGGGGGGCGGAGCAGTTCTTC,CASSLLTSGGAEQFF,TRBJ2-1,TRBV7-3,NA,TRBD2,15
TGTGCCAGCAGTGAACAGGGGGCGGGAAACACCATATATTTT,CASSEQGAGNTIYF,TRBJ1-3,TRBV6-1,NA,TRBD1,14
TGTGCCAGCAGCTCAAGCGATCAGGGGTCCCCTACCCTCCACTTT,CASSSSDQGSPTLHF,TRBJ1-6,TRBV5-6,once,NA,15
TGCGCCAGCAGCTTGGGGGCAGGGGGCAATCAGCCCCAGCATTTT,CASSLGAGGNQPQHF,TRBJ1-5,TRBV5-1,NA,NA,15
TGTGCCAGCAGTCTCCAAGGGGGCCCCCCCGAGGATGAGCAGTTCTTC,CASSLQGGPPEDEQFF,TRBJ2-1,TRBV7-9,NA,TRBD1,16
TGTGCCAGCAGCGTAGAATCGGGACTAGTGGCAGATACGCAGTATTTT,CASSVESGLVADTQYF,TRBJ2-3,TRBV9,NA,TRBD2,16
TGTGCCAGCAGCTTAGGCGAGAGGGCGTCGGGGAATGAGCAGTTCTTC,CASSLGERASGNEQFF,TRBJ2-1,TRBV13,NA,NA,16
TGTGCCAGCAGCTACCCCAAAGGAAGCGGGGGACTCACCGGGGAGCTGTTTTTT,CASSYPKGSGGLTGELFF,TRBJ2-2,TRBV2,NA,TRBD2,18
TGTGCCAGCGGTATCCAGGGGGCGAACACCGGGGAGCTGTTTTTT,CASGIQGANTGELFF,TRBJ2-2,TRBV9,once,TRBD1,15
TGCGCCAGCAGCCAAGATAGGGGGCGCAATCGGCCCCAGCATTTT,CASSQDRGRNRPQHF,TRBJ1-5,TRBV4-1,NA,TRBD1,15
TGTGCCAGTAGTGCAGTCGGACAGTCCTTTGGGTCACCCCTCCACTTT,CASSAVGQSFGSPLHF,TRBJ1-6,TRBV19,NA,NA,16
TGTTCCAGCAGCGAGACACCAACTAATGAAAAACTGTTTTTT,CSSSETPTNEKLFF,TRBJ1-4,TRBV7-9,NA,NA,14
TGTGCCAGCAGTCAACAGGTCCGTGTGTCCGGGGAGCTGTTTTTT,CASSQQVRVSGELFF,TRBJ2-2,TRBV6-5,few,NA,15
TGTGCCAGCAGCGTCCGTGTACAGGGAGGCTACACCTTC,CASSVRVQGGYTF,TRBJ1-2,TRBV9,NA,NA,13
TGTGCCAGCAGCTTAACCCCAGCGGGGAACACTGAAGCTTTCTTT,CASSLTPAGNTEAFF,TRBJ1-1,TRBV7-3,NA,NA,15
TGTGCCTCCAAGGACAGGGGGCAGACCGGGGAGCTGTTTTTT,CASKDRGQTGELFF,TRBJ2-2,TRBV10-3,NA,TRBD1,14
TGTGCCAGTAGTTTGACAGGGGGGGATGAGCAGTTCTTC,CASSLTGGDEQFF,TRBJ2-1,TRBV19,NA,TRBD1,13
TGTGCTAGTGGTTCTCGACAGGACTCTGGGGCCAACGTCCTGACTTTC,CASGSRQDSGANVLTF,TRBJ2-6,TRBV12-5,NA,NA,16
TGCGCCAGCAGCCAAGTCTGGGGCCATGAAAAACTGTTTTTT,CASSQVWGHEKLFF,TRBJ1-4,TRBV4-1,few,NA,14
TGTGCCAGCTCGCTGGCCGGGACATCTAATCAGCCCCAGCATTTT,CASSLAGTSNQPQHF,TRBJ1-5,TRBV18,NA,NA,15
TGTGCCAGCTCACCACAGGAGCTACGCTCTGGAAACACCATATATTTT,CASSPQELRSGNTIYF,TRBJ1-3,TRBV18,NA,NA,16
TGTGCCAGCTCCCAAACCAGGGAAAGGGGGACCTCTGGGGCCAACGTCCTGACTTTC,CASSQTRERGTSGANVLTF,TRBJ2-6,TRBV18,NA,NA,19
TGTGCCAGCAGCAGCAGGGTTAACACTGAAGCTTTCTTT,CASSSRVNTEAFF,TRBJ1-1,TRBV6-6,NA,NA,13